This T cell receptor (beta chain) was identified during a study of blood T cell repertoires in COVID-19. Study information: The samples span acute and convalescent COVID-19 from the United States, Italy and Spain. The analysed material was cDNA or gDNA that came from T cells, B-cell-depleted T cells, or PBMCs.

This clone came up many times. The authors' processing: From reference gene primer amplification, estimates of nucleated cell counts were derived. TCRdb's copy holds only in-frame clones and misses some; the assay was immunoSEQ multiplex PCR. The V and J calls and the clone size are those of that table, but D and trimming were determined from the DNA. The sample yields some 200,000 clones, roughly 80% seen once. Germline values: CDR1 SGHTA, CDR2 FQGNSA. This CDR3 region has 12 residues. V dropped 5 bases and J dropped 7 bases, with 9 bases sitting between them. Self-reported history from a screening survey and questionnaire set each donor's cohort.

This chain uses TRBV7-2 with TRBJ1-5; D call uncertain. The sequence was obtained from a woman in her 50s who had recovered from COVID-19. Sequencing used PBMCs or T cells enriched from blood (not recorded which). As DNA, the CDR3 is TGTGCCAGCAGCATGGCGGGGCAGCCCCAGCATTTT. This codes for CASSMAGQPQHF.